The rows below give T cell receptor beta chains drawn from one sample of a study of OX40 agonist ivuxolimab in advanced cancers. Data came from immunoSEQ multiplex PCR; TCRdb stores just in-frame clones and leaves some out. The sample lists 70,000 to 80,000 clones, about 85% seen once, with approximately 4.5% in the top ten. The starting material was CD4+ or CD8+ T cells sorted from blood, obtained in a trial of the OX40 agonist ivuxolimab. The receptor set was obtained from an adult with an advanced solid tumor such as melanoma, head and neck, liver or kidney cancer. Both conserved end residues are part of each CDR3. D genes are given only for firm matches. Only some rows state a clone size, as once, few, many or a class for expanded clones.

CDR3	DNA	D	size	V	J
CASSRTSGALHEQYF	TGTGCCAGCAGCAGGACTAGCGGGGCGCTACACGAGCAGTACTTC	TRBD2	few	TRBV7-2	TRBJ2-7
CASSLVDYEQYF	TGTGCCAGCAGCTTAGTGGACTACGAGCAGTACTTC	-	-	TRBV7-9	TRBJ2-7
CASSHGQGVEQYF	TGTGCCAGCAGCCATGGACAGGGGGTCGAGCAGTACTTC	TRBD1	-	TRBV5-4	TRBJ2-7
CASRDRSAYVWGYTF	TGTGCCAGCAGGGACCGTAGTGCTTATGTATGGGGCTACACCTTC	-	-	TRBV6-6	TRBJ1-2
CASSNGREGHEQYF	TGTGCCAGCAGTAACGGGCGGGAGGGTCACGAGCAGTACTTC	TRBD2	once	TRBV6-6	TRBJ2-7
CASNPSGRTYEQYF	TGTGCCAGCAACCCTAGCGGGAGGACCTACGAGCAGTACTTC	TRBD2	-	TRBV6-4	TRBJ2-7
CAAGVGDSPLHF	TGTGCCGCGGGGGTAGGTGATTCACCCCTCCACTTT	-	-	TRBV28	TRBJ1-6
CASSYQGLPNYGYTF	TGTGCCAGCAGCTATCAGGGGCTACCTAACTATGGCTACACCTTC	-	-	TRBV4-2	TRBJ1-2
CASRLLNGNTEAFF	TGCGCCAGCAGGCTTCTAAACGGAAACACTGAAGCTTTCTTT	-	-	TRBV5-1	TRBJ1-1
CASSPEDPGLGQPQHF	TGTGCCAGCAGCCCCGAGGACCCAGGATTAGGGCAGCCCCAGCATTTT	-	-	TRBV19	TRBJ1-5
CASSWGTNSNQPQHF	TGTGCCAGTAGTTGGGGGACAAATAGCAATCAGCCCCAGCATTTT	-	-	TRBV19	TRBJ1-5
CASSASGRHETQYF	TGTGCCAGCAGTGCTAGCGGGAGGCACGAGACCCAGTACTTC	TRBD2	once	TRBV9	TRBJ2-5
CASQDSHGYEQYF	TGTGCCAGCCAAGACTCACATGGCTACGAGCAGTACTTC	-	-	TRBV6-5	TRBJ2-7
CASSLGPGRNTGELFF	TGCGCCAGCAGCTTGGGACCTGGGCGAAACACCGGGGAGCTGTTTTTT	-	-	TRBV5-1	TRBJ2-2
CASSPGPFMNTEAFF	TGTGCCAGCAGCCCGGGACCGTTCATGAACACTGAAGCTTTCTTT	-	-	TRBV5-8	TRBJ1-1
CASSLGRHSGANVLTF	TGTGCCAGCAGCTTAGGGCGCCACTCTGGGGCCAACGTCCTGACTTTC	-	few	TRBV7-6	TRBJ2-6
CASIPQGGRETQYF	TGTGCCAGCATCCCCCAGGGCGGTCGAGAGACCCAGTACTTC	-	once	TRBV6-1	TRBJ2-5
CASSLEGRAYEQYF	TGCGCCAGCAGCTTGGAGGGCAGAGCCTACGAGCAGTACTTC	-	-	TRBV5-1	TRBJ2-7
CASSLGQGTDTQYF	TGCGCCAGCAGCCTCGGACAGGGCACAGATACGCAGTATTTT	TRBD1	few	TRBV4-1	TRBJ2-3
CASSLDALNTEAFF	TGCGCCAGCAGCCTTGACGCTTTGAACACTGAAGCTTTCTTT	-	-	TRBV5-1	TRBJ1-1
CASSPQGVEQYF	TGTGCCAGCAGTCCTCAGGGGGTTGAGCAGTACTTC	TRBD1	-	TRBV6-6	TRBJ2-7
CAWKYLGTGTGYTF	TGTGCCTGGAAGTATCTCGGGACAGGGACTGGCTACACCTTC	TRBD1	-	TRBV30	TRBJ1-2
CASSSRLGGETQYF	TGTGCCAGCAGCTCGCGACTAGGAGGAGAGACCCAGTACTTC	-	-	TRBV7-9	TRBJ2-5
CASSYLASLKETQYF	TGTGCCAGCAGTTACCTAGCGTCGCTGAAGGAGACCCAGTACTTC	-	-	TRBV6-5	TRBJ2-5
CASSLGLGQNQETQYF	TGTGCCAGCAGCTTAGGATTGGGACAGAACCAAGAGACCCAGTACTTC	TRBD1	-	TRBV7-2	TRBJ2-5
CASSIWDESNQPQHF	TGTGCCAGTAGTATATGGGACGAGAGCAATCAGCCCCAGCATTTT	-	-	TRBV19	TRBJ1-5
CASIGLTGGGGELFF	TGTGCCAGTATAGGACTGACAGGGGGTGGAGGGGAGCTGTTTTTT	TRBD1	-	TRBV19	TRBJ2-2
CASSPGQNNEQFF	TGTGCCAGCTCACCAGGACAGAACAATGAGCAGTTCTTC	-	-	TRBV18	TRBJ2-1
CASSPEPGQGSAVQTQYF	TGTGCCAGCAGCCCCGAACCCGGACAGGGCTCGGCTGTGCAGACCCAGTACTTC	TRBD1	once	TRBV7-8	TRBJ2-5
CASSPRSSSYNEQFF	TGTGCCAGCAGCCCGAGGTCGAGCTCCTACAATGAGCAGTTCTTC	-	-	TRBV7-3	TRBJ2-1
CASSVGGAYQPQHF	TGCGCCAGCAGTGTCGGCGGGGCCTATCAGCCCCAGCATTTT	-	-	TRBV10-2	TRBJ1-5
CASSKGQGQVSTEAFF	TGTGCCAGCAGCAAAGGACAGGGTCAGGTATCCACTGAAGCTTTCTTT	TRBD1	-	TRBV11-3	TRBJ1-1
CASSFSGSTDTQYF	TGTGCCAGCAGCTTTTCCGGTAGCACAGATACGCAGTATTTT	-	-	TRBV5-4	TRBJ2-3
CASSLFGDTQYF	TGTGCCAGCAGCTTATTTGGGGATACGCAGTATTTT	-	-	TRBV7-3	TRBJ2-3
CASSLVGRYEQYF	TGTGCCAGCAGCTTGGTGGGGCGCTACGAGCAGTACTTC	-	-	TRBV5-4	TRBJ2-7
CASSDGYSTEAFF	TGTGCCAGCAGTGACGGTTACAGCACTGAAGCTTTCTTT	-	few	TRBV6-4	TRBJ1-1
CASSNTGTGSGYTF	TGTGCCAGCTCTAATACAGGGACAGGGAGCGGCTACACCTTC	TRBD1	-	TRBV18	TRBJ1-2
CAWTTPSGRAFF	TGTGCCTGGACTACCCCCTCGGGGAGGGCTTTCTTT	-	-	TRBV30	TRBJ1-1
CASSPPGTGRFLEQYF	TGTGCCAGTAGCCCTCCCGGGACAGGGAGATTTCTCGAGCAGTACTTC	TRBD1	-	TRBV19	TRBJ2-7
CASSDLTGVGELFF	TGTGCCAGCAGTGACCTAACAGGGGTCGGGGAGCTGTTTTTT	TRBD1	-	TRBV25-1	TRBJ2-2
CATLGPLFVYSPLHF	TGTGCCACCTTGGGACCGCTTTTTGTATATTCACCCCTCCACTTT	-	-	TRBV6-1	TRBJ1-6
CASSQVVLAGVIGKNIQYF	TGCGCCAGCAGCCAAGTTGTACTAGCGGGAGTAATAGGCAAAAACATTCAGTACTTC	TRBD2	-	TRBV4-3	TRBJ2-4
CASTRREYEQYF	TGTGCCAGCACCCGCCGGGAGTACGAGCAGTACTTC	-	-	TRBV5-6	TRBJ2-7
CASSEAGSRSPLHF	TGTGCCAGCAGTGAAGCAGGTTCGCGTTCACCCCTCCACTTT	-	-	TRBV25-1	TRBJ1-6
CASGSNLGDYEQYF	TGTGCTAGTGGCTCCAATCTGGGGGACTACGAGCAGTACTTC	-	-	TRBV12-5	TRBJ2-7
CASSRELAGEGSDTQYF	TGCGCCAGCAGCCGAGAACTAGCGGGAGAGGGTTCAGATACGCAGTATTTT	TRBD2	-	TRBV4-3	TRBJ2-3
CASSILAGAYEQYF	TGTGCCAGCAGCATACTAGCGGGAGCCTACGAGCAGTACTTC	TRBD2	-	TRBV7-2	TRBJ2-7
CASSPENTDTQYF	TGTGCCAGCAGCCCGGAGAACACAGATACGCAGTATTTT	-	-	TRBV7-8	TRBJ2-3
CASSRGTDYNEQFF	TGTGCCAGCAGCCGAGGGACGGACTACAATGAGCAGTTCTTC	-	-	TRBV11-1	TRBJ2-1
CASSPTPQGTILYEQYF	TGTGCCAGTAGTCCAACGCCCCAGGGTACTATATTATACGAGCAGTACTTC	-	few	TRBV19	TRBJ2-7
CASSEKYNSYEQYF	TGTGCCAGCAGTGAAAAGTACAACTCCTACGAGCAGTACTTC	-	-	TRBV6-1	TRBJ2-7
CASSQTTGEHEQYF	TGTGCCAGCAGCCAAACAACAGGGGAACACGAGCAGTACTTC	TRBD1	-	TRBV7-6	TRBJ2-7
CASSSYGQGNQPQHF	TGTGCCAGCAGCTCATATGGACAGGGGAATCAGCCCCAGCATTTT	TRBD1	-	TRBV7-2	TRBJ1-5
CASSVSSGGAYEQYF	TGTGCCAGCAGCGTGAGTAGCGGGGGTGCCTACGAGCAGTACTTC	TRBD2	-	TRBV5-4	TRBJ2-7
CASSPLGRNTEAFF	TGTGCCAGCTCACCACTAGGGAGGAACACTGAAGCTTTCTTT	-	-	TRBV18	TRBJ1-1
CASSGEGSSYNEQFF	TGTGCCAGCAGCGGAGAAGGGAGTTCCTACAATGAGCAGTTCTTC	-	-	TRBV9	TRBJ2-1
CASSLLWGPTTPGEQYF	TGTGCCAGCAGCTTACTATGGGGACCTACGACCCCGGGGGAGCAGTACTTC	-	-	TRBV7-8	TRBJ2-7